Reported below is one TCR beta chain. The CDR3 contains 12 residues. Looked up from germline, CDR1 is MNHNY and CDR2 is SVGAGI (reference sequence). Researchers prepared the TRB cDNA libraries using 5' RACE with UMI labels. TCRdb re-called the 5' RACE reads; every CDR3 protein appears as one record, without DNA. The sample totals thousands of distinct CDR3 sequences. The data belong to a study of CXCR3-negative and CXCR3-positive naive CD8 T cells. This sequence originates from a human donor in good health. Some clones in this sample may be carry-over from other donors' samples. The rearrangement uses TRBV6-6 and TRBJ1-1. The sequencing input was naive CXCR3- CD8+ T cells from blood. Indicated subset: CD45RO-CCR7+CD27+CD95- naive CD8+ T cells lacking CXCR3 (TNR3-). The CDR3 here is CASSYGDAEAFF.